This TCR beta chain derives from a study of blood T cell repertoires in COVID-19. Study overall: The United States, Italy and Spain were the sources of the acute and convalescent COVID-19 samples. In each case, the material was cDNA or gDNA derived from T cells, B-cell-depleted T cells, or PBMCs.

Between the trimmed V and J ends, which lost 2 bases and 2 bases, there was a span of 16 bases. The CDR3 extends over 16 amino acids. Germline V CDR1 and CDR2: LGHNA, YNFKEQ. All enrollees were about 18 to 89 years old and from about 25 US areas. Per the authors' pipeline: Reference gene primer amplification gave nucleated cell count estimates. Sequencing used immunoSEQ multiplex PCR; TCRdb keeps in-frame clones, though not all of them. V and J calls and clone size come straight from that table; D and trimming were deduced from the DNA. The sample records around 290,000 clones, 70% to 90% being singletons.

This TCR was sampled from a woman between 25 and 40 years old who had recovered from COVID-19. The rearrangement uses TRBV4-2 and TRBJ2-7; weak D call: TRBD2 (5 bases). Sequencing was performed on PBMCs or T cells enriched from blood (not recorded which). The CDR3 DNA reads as TGTGCCAGCAGCCAAAACGCGGGCGGGCCCCCCTACGAGCAGTACTTC. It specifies CASSQNAGGPPYEQYF.